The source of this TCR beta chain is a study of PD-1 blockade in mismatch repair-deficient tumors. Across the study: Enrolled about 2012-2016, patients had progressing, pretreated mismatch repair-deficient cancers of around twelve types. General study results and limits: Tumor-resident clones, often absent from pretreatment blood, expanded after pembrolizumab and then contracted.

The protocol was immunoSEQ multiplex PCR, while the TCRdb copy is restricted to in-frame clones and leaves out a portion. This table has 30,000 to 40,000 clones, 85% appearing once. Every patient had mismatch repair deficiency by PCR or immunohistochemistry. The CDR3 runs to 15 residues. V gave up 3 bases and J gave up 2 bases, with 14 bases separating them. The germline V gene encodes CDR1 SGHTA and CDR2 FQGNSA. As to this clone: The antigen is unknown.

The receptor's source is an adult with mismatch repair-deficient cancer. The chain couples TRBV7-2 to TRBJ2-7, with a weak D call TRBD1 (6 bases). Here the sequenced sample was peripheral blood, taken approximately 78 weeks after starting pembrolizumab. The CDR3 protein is CASSLSGTQTYEQYF. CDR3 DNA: TGTGCCAGCAGCTTGTCCGGGACACAAACCTACGAGCAGTACTTC.